The T cell receptor (beta chain) under discussion was sequenced for a study of T cell changes during pregnancy in multiple sclerosis (dated by TCRdb to about 2019). About the study as a whole: Changes in the T cell repertoire over the course of pregnancy were examined in this study in women with multiple sclerosis.

V and J lose 3 bases and 9 bases, and a span of 6 bases separates them. The CDR3 starts with the cysteine, ends with the phenylalanine, and has 12 residues. Only the CDR3 DNA stays, 36 bases, in frame from base 1. The germline V gene gives CDR1 as MDHEN and CDR2 as SYDVKM. Library generation was performed with the immunoSEQ multiplex PCR assay. What TCRdb holds here is the immuneACCESS table cut down to in-frame rearrangements. Part of the clones is not present; checked against another copy, under half of the missing clones reflect an unresolved V gene, and the others are unexplained. This sample lists 20,000 to 25,000 clones; 91% were detected once. The top ten constitute 0.6% to 0.85% of the sample. To note about this clone: Its target antigen remains unknown. No quality values exist for individual bases; no much larger clone is one base distant.

The sequence links TRBV28 to TRBJ1-6; the D gene identity is not certain. The sequence derives from a female donor with multiple sclerosis, enrolled in a pregnancy study. The starting material was CD4+ T cells from peripheral blood mononuclear cells, obtained in the third trimester of pregnancy. The CDR3 region reads CASSFRGSPLHF. The sequenced DNA: TGTGCCAGCAGTTTCCGAGGTTCACCCCTCCACTTT.